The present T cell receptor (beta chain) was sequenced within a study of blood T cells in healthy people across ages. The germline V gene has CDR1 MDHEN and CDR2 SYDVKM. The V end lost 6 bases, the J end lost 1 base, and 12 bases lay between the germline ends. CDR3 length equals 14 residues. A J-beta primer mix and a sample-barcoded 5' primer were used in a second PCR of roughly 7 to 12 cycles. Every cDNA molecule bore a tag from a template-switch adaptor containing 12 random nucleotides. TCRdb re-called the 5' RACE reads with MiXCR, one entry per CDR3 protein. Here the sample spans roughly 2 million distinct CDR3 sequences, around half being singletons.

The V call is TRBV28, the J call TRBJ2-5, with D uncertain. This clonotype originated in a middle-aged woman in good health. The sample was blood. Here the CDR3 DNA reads TGTGCCAGCAGCCACAGATCTCCCCAAGAGACCCAGTACTTC. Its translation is CASSHRSPQETQYF.